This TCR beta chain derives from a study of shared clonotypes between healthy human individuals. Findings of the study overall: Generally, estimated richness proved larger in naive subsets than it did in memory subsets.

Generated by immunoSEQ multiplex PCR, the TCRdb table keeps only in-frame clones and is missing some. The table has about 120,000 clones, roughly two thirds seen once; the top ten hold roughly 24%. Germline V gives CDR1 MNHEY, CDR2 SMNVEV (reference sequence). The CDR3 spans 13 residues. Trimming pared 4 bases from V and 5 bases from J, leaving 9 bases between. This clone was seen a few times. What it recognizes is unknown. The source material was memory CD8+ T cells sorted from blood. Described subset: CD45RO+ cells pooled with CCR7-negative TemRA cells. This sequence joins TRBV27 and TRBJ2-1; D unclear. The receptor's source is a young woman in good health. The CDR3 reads CASSSNPHNEQFF. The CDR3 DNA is TGTGCCAGCAGTTCCAACCCACACAATGAGCAGTTCTTC.